The present entry profiles one TCR beta chain with its context. Its recognized antigen is unknown. Within one base of it there is no much larger clone, and no base qualities were kept. The CDR3 contains 15 residues, cysteine and phenylalanine counted. The sequence is cut down to CDR3 DNA, 45 bases in frame from base 1. The germline ends are 10 bases apart after V is trimmed by 0 bases and J by 4 bases. Sequences KGHDR (CDR1) and SFDVKD (CDR2) are obtained from the germline V gene. The record originates from a study of blood T cell repertoires in COVID-19 (dated by TCRdb to the early 2020s). Background for the entire study: Samples covering the acute and convalescent phases of COVID-19 were provided by collaborators in the United States, Italy and Spain. The material from the prospective study consisted of cDNA or gDNA derived from T cells, B-cell-depleted T cells, or PBMCs. Subjects who had been exposed to COVID-19, were actively infected with it, or had recovered from it provided the deeply sampled blood TCRbeta repertoires that made up the dataset. The repertoires were released in a freely available public database intended as a resource for research on the immune response to SARS-CoV-2. The samples were drawn from two sources: the first 160 participants of the ongoing ImmuneRACE study, and 1,000 to 1,500 subjects contributed by 6 global collaborators. A de-identified subject ID, COVID-19 status, age in years and sex were almost always included in the sample metadata. Where available, HLA class I and class II types were obtained from metadata supplied by the sample provider rather than from assay-based typing. The research as a whole found: How much clinical and demographic metadata was included differed by source and by participant, and the metadata was provided uncurated.

TCRbeta CDR3 regions were amplified from genomic DNA by means of the immunoSEQ Assay, a bias-controlled multiplex PCR. In the paper's pipeline: The number of nucleated cells in each sample was estimated from the amplification of reference gene primers within the assay. To quantify the absolute abundance of each unique TCRbeta CDR3 rearrangement, sequence reads were collapsed and filtered. For each sample, productive Simpson clonality was calculated as the square root of Simpson's diversity index over productive rearrangements. The clones in this table, taken by TCRdb from immuneACCESS, are in-frame only. Not every clone is retained; where verified, under half of the shortfall comes from an unresolved V gene, and the cause of the rest is unknown. V and J calls and clone size are as listed in that table; D and trimming were resolved from the DNA. For this sample there are some 220,000 clones; 85% appear just once. 2% to 3% of the sample comes from the top ten.

At one collaborating source in Seattle, patients were enrolled during active infection and were followed longitudinally through the course of disease. Each collaborating institution followed its own protocols to collect whole blood in K2EDTA tubes. For TCRbeta analysis, collaborator samples were shipped as frozen whole blood, as isolated PBMCs, or as DNA extracted from either sample type. Input material: peripheral blood. The rearrangement combines TRBV24-1 with TRBJ2-3, with no reliable assignment of the D segment. This receptor was obtained from a woman in her seventies with COVID-19, enrolled during active disease. The nucleotides read TGTGCCACCAGTGATTTGGTTAGAGCCCCAGATACGCAGTATTTT. Its translation reads: CATSDLVRAPDTQYF.